Listed below are T cell receptor beta chains from one sample, sequenced in a study of fetal regulatory T cell absence and autoimmunity. Data came from immunoSEQ multiplex PCR; TCRdb stores just in-frame clones and leaves some out. This table holds more than 85,000 clones, approximately 79% found once. Material for sequencing was pancreas tissue. Receptors originate from a male donor with IPEX syndrome. Each CDR3 is given with its conserved first and last residue. D genes are given only for firm matches. Expanded clones get a size class; other rows say once, few or many, or leave the size out.

TRBJ2-1	TRBV30	.	.	TGTGCCTGGAGTCCCCGACTGGTAAATGAGCAGTTCTTC	CAWSPRLVNEQFF
TRBJ1-2	TRBV6-5	.	TRBD1	TGTGCCAGCAGCAGGGACAGTCTGGGCACCTTC	CASSRDSLGTF
TRBJ1-4	TRBV10-3	.	.	TGTGCCATCAGTGAGGACACAACTAATGAAAAACTGTTTTTT	CAISEDTTNEKLFF
TRBJ2-1	TRBV29-1	.	.	TGCAGCGTGACCGGGCCCCCGGTCGAGCAGTTCTTC	CSVTGPPVEQFF
TRBJ1-2	TRBV11-3	.	TRBD1	TGTGCCAGCAGCTTGACAGGGGGCGGCTACACCTTC	CASSLTGGGYTF
TRBJ2-3	TRBV23-1	.	.	TGCGCCAGCAGTCAATCGTGCCACACAGATACGCAGTATTTT	CASSQSCHTDTQYF
TRBJ1-1	TRBV6-7	.	.	TGTGCCAGCAGTTACAAAAAGAACACTGAAGCTTTCTTT	CASSYKKNTEAFF
TRBJ2-2	TRBV6-5	.	TRBD2	TGTGCCGGCGGGGGGGGGATATCCGGGGAGCTGTTTTTT	CAGGGGISGELFF
TRBJ2-5	TRBV30	.	TRBD1	TGTGCCTGGAGCGGTACAGGGGGAGAGACCCAGTACTTC	CAWSGTGGETQYF
TRBJ1-3	TRBV2	.	.	TGTGCCAGCTTCCCGCCGGGGCTCGGAAACACCATATATTTT	CASFPPGLGNTIYF
TRBJ1-3	TRBV5-6	.	.	TGTGCCAGCAGTCGGACGCTCGGAAACACCATATATTTT	CASSRTLGNTIYF
TRBJ1-4	TRBV4-1	few	TRBD1	TGCGCCAGCAGCCAAGCAGGGGGAACTAATGAAAAACTGTTTTTT	CASSQAGGTNEKLFF
TRBJ2-1	TRBV7-9	.	.	TGTGCCAGCACCTTGGGGTTCGCCGATGAGCAGTTCTTC	CASTLGFADEQFF
TRBJ2-3	TRBV7-9	.	TRBD2	TGTGCCAGCAGCCCGATTGACATGGAGGGACTAGCGGACACAGATACGCAGTATTTT	CASSPIDMEGLADTDTQYF
TRBJ1-2	TRBV7-9	.	.	TGTGCCAGCAGCTGGGGCCCGACTAACTATGGCTACACCTTC	CASSWGPTNYGYTF
TRBJ2-1	TRBV9	.	TRBD2	TGTGCCAGCAGCGTAGCTACGGGACTAGCGGCCTACAATGAGCAGTTCTTC	CASSVATGLAAYNEQFF
TRBJ1-1	TRBV25-1	.	TRBD1	TGTGCCAGCAGTGAATATGGGACAGGGAGGGCTTTCTTT	CASSEYGTGRAFF
TRBJ2-7	TRBV4-1	.	.	TGCGCCAGCAGCCAAGTTTGGACACAAACCTACGAGCAGTACTTC	CASSQVWTQTYEQYF
TRBJ1-1	TRBV10-3	.	.	TGTGCCATCAGTGGTAGCAGCCTGAACACTGAAGCTTTCTTT	CAISGSSLNTEAFF
TRBJ1-6	TRBV7-9	few	.	TGTGCCAGCAACAAAGGGCTCAATTCACCCCTCCACTTT	CASNKGLNSPLHF
TRBJ1-2	TRBV7-9	.	TRBD1	TGTGCCAGCAGCCGGGACAGGGGCTATGGCTACACCTTC	CASSRDRGYGYTF
TRBJ2-2	TRBV5-1	.	TRBD2	TGCGCCAGCAGCTTGAGGGCGCGGGAGGGCCGGTTCGACACCGGGGAGCTGTTTTTT	CASSLRAREGRFDTGELFF
TRBJ1-2	TRBV4-1	once	TRBD1	TGCGCCAGCAGCCAAGGACAGGGCTATGGCTACACCTTC	CASSQGQGYGYTF
TRBJ2-7	TRBV1	once	.	TGCACCAGCAGCCAAGAGGGAGCGGGAGGGAGCTCCTACGAGCAGTACTTC	CTSSQEGAGGSSYEQYF
TRBJ2-1	TRBV19	.	.	TGTGCCAGTATTCGGCGGGACCCATACAATGAGCAGTTCTTC	CASIRRDPYNEQFF
TRBJ1-4	TRBV6-6	.	.	TGTGCCAGCAGTTGGGGGCCTCACGAAAAACTGTTTTTT	CASSWGPHEKLFF
TRBJ1-1	TRBV4-1	.	.	TGCGCCAGCAGCCAAGTGCCGGGGGTTTTGAGCACTGAAGCTTTCTTT	CASSQVPGVLSTEAFF
TRBJ2-3	TRBV11-1	.	TRBD2	TGTGCCAGCAACCAGAACAGAGGGAGGGCCTATACAGATACGCAGTATTTT	CASNQNRGRAYTDTQYF
TRBJ2-3	TRBV27	.	.	TGTGCCAGCAGTTTGGGGGCCACAGATACGCAGTATTTT	CASSLGATDTQYF
TRBJ2-7	TRBV2	.	.	TGTGCCAGCAGTGAACCCATCGATGAGCAGTACTTC	CASSEPIDEQYF
TRBJ1-3	TRBV4-1	.	TRBD1	TGCGCCAGCAGCCCCAGACAGGGGGTCTCTGGAAACACCATATATTTT	CASSPRQGVSGNTIYF
TRBJ1-5	TRBV5-6	.	.	TGTGCCAGCAGCTTGTATACGGCAGGGGAAAATAGCAATCAGCCCCAGCATTTT	CASSLYTAGENSNQPQHF
TRBJ1-5	TRBV14	.	.	TGTGCCAGCAGCCAAGTGGTAAAGCTTAGCAATCAGCCCCAGCATTTT	CASSQVVKLSNQPQHF
TRBJ1-2	TRBV5-4	.	.	TGTGCCAGCAGCTATCATGGTTCTTATGGCTACACCTTC	CASSYHGSYGYTF
TRBJ2-3	TRBV5-4	.	TRBD2	TGTGCCAGCAGCTTGAAGGGTAGCGGGAGTTTTATAGATACGCAGTATTTT	CASSLKGSGSFIDTQYF
TRBJ2-1	TRBV9	.	TRBD2	TGTGCCAGCACCCCCCCGGGACTAGCCCAAAATGAGCAGTTCTTC	CASTPPGLAQNEQFF
TRBJ1-1	TRBV29-1	.	.	TGCAGCGTTGACAAGAACACTGAAGCTTTCTTT	CSVDKNTEAFF
TRBJ2-7	TRBV4-1	few	.	TGCGCCAGCAGCGCCGGGACATACTACGAGCAGTACTTC	CASSAGTYYEQYF
TRBJ2-7	TRBV19	few	TRBD1	TGTGCCAGGGGACAGGGCGCAGCCTACGAGCAGTACTTC	CARGQGAAYEQYF
TRBJ2-7	TRBV5-1	few	.	TGCGCCAGCAGCTTTTTGGCAGGTCTTTCCCACGAGCAGTACTTC	CASSFLAGLSHEQYF
TRBJ1-2	TRBV19	.	.	TGTGCCAGTAGTATGGAGGGTTTTGGCTACACCTTC	CASSMEGFGYTF
TRBJ1-3	TRBV30	once	.	TGTGCCTGGAGTTTGAGCGCTGGAAACACCATATATTTT	CAWSLSAGNTIYF
TRBJ2-3	TRBV5-4	.	.	TGTGCCAGCAGTACGGAGGCGGATACGCAGTATTTT	CASSTEADTQYF
TRBJ2-7	TRBV29-1	.	.	TGCAGCGTTGCAGCGGTTAGCTCCTACGAGCAGTACTTC	CSVAAVSSYEQYF
TRBJ2-7	TRBV19	.	TRBD1	TGTGCCAGTCCGGGACAGGGGTCCTACGAGCAGTACTTC	CASPGQGSYEQYF
TRBJ2-7	TRBV5-8	.	.	TGTGCCAGCCACGGGACCGCCTACGAGCAGTACTTC	CASHGTAYEQYF
TRBJ2-1	TRBV5-1	.	.	TGCGCCAGCAGCTTGGCCGCAAGCTCCTACAATGAGCAGTTCTTC	CASSLAASSYNEQFF
TRBJ2-1	TRBV11-2	.	TRBD2	TGTGCCAGCAGCCCCCCTAGCGGGAGGAACAATGAGCAGTTCTTC	CASSPPSGRNNEQFF
TRBJ2-2	TRBV27	.	.	TGTGCCAGCAGTTTAGGGGACACCGGGGAGCTGTTTTTT	CASSLGDTGELFF
TRBJ1-1	TRBV10-3	few	TRBD1	TGTGCCATCAGTGGTGGGACAGGGGGTGAAGGGGCTGAAGCTTTCTTT	CAISGGTGGEGAEAFF
TRBJ2-2	TRBV11-3	.	.	TGTGCCAGCAGCTTATGGGGAAAGGAAGGGGAGCTGTTTTTT	CASSLWGKEGELFF
TRBJ2-7	TRBV12-5	few	.	TGTGCTAGTGCCCTGGACTCCTACGAGCAGTACTTC	CASALDSYEQYF